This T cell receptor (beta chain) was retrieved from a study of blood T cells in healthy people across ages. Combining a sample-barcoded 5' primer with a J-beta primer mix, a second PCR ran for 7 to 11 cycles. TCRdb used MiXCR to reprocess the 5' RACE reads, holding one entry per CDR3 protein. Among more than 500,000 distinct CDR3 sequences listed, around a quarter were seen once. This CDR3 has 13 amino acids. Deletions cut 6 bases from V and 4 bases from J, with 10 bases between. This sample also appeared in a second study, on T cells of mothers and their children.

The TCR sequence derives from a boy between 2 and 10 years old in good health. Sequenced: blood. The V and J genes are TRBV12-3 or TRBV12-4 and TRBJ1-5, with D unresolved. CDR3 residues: CASSKGFNQPQHF. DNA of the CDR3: TGTGCCAGCAGCAAAGGTTTTAATCAGCCCCAGCATTTT.